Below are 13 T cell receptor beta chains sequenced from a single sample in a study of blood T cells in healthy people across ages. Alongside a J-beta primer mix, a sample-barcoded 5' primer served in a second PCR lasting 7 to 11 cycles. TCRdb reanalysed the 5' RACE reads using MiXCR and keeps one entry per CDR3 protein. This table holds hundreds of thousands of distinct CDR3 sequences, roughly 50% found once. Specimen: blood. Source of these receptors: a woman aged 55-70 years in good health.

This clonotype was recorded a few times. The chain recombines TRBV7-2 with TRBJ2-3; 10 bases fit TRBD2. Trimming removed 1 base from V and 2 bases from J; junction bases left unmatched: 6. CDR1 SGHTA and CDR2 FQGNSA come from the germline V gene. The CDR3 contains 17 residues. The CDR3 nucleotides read TGTGCCAGCAGCTTAGGTGGTAGCGGGAGGCCCACAGATACGCAGTATTTT. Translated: CASSLGGSGRPTDTQYF.

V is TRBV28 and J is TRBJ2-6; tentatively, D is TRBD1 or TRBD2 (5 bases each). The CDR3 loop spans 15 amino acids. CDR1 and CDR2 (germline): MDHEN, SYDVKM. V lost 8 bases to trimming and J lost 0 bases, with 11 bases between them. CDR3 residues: CASLTGTSGANVLTF. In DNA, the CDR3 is TGTGCCAGCTTAACGGGGACCTCTGGGGCCAACGTCCTGACTTTC.

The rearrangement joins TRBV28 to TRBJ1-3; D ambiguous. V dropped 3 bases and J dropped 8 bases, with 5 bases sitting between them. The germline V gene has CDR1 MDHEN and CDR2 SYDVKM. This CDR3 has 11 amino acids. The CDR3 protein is CASSLGYTIYF. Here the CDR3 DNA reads TGTGCCAGCAGTTTGGGCTACACCATATATTTT.

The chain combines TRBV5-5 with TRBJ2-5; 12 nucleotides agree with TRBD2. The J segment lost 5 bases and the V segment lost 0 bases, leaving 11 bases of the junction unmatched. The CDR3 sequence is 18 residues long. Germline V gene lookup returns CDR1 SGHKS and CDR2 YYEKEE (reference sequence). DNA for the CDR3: TGTGCCAGCAGCTTGGCACTAGCGGGAGGCCCATCCCGGGAGACCCAGTACTTC. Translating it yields CASSLALAGGPSRETQYF.

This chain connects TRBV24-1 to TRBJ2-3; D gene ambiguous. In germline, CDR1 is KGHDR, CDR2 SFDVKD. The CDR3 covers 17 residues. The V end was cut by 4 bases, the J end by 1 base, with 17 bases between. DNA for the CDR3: TGTGCCACCAGTGACTCGGATCCCCGGAGCGGCACAGATACGCAGTATTTT. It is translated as CATSDSDPRSGTDTQYF.

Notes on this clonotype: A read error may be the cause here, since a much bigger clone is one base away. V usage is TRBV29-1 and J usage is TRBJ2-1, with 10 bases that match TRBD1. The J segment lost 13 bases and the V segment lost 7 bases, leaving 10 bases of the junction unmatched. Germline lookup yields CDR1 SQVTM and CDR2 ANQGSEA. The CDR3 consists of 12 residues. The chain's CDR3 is CSGQGADETQFF. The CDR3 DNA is TGCAGCGGACAGGGGGCCGACGAGACCCAGTTCTTC.

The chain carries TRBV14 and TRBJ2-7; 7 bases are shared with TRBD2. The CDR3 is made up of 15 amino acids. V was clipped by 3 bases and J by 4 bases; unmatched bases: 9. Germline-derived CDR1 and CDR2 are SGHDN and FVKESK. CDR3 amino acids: CASSHSASGPYEQYF. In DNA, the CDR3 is TGTGCCAGCAGCCACTCCGCTAGCGGCCCTTACGAGCAGTACTTC.

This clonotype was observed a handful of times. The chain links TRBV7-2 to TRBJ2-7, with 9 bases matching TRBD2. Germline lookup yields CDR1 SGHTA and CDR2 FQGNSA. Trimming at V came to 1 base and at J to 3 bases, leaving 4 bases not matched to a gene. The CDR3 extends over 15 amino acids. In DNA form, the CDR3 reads TGTGCCAGCAGCTTAGGTCCAGCGGGGGGCTACGAGCAGTACTTC. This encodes CASSLGPAGGYEQYF. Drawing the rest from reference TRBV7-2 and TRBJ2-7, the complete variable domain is GAGVSQSPSNKVTEKGKDVELRCDPISGHTALYWYRQSLGQGLEFLIYFQGNSAPDKSGLPSDRFSAERTGGSVSTLTIQRTQQEDSAVYLCASSLGPAGGYEQYFGPGTRLTVT.

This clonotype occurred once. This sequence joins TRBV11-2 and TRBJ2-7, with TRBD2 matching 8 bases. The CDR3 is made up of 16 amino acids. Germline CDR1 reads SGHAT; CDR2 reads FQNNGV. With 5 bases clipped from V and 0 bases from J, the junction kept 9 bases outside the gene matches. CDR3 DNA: TGTGCCAGCAGCCGAATAGCGGGGCCCGACTCCTACGAGCAGTACTTC. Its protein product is CASSRIAGPDSYEQYF.

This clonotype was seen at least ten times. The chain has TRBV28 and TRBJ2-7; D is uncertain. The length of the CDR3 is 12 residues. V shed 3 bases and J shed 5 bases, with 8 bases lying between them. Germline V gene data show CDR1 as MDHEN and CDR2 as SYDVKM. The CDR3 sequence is CASSLGGHEQYF. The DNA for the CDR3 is TGTGCCAGCAGTTTGGGTGGACACGAGCAGTACTTC. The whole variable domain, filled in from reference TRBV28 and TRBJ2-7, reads DVKVTQSSRYLVKRTGEKVFLECVQDMDHENMFWYRQDPGLGLRLIYFSYDVKMKEKGDIPEGYSVSREKKERFSLILESASTNQTSMYLCASSLGGHEQYFGPGTRLTVT.

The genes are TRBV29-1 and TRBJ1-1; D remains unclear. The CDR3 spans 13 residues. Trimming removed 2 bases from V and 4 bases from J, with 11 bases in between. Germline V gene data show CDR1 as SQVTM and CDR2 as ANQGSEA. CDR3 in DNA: TGCAGCGTTGAACCCACCTTTGGCACTGAAGCTTTCTTT. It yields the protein CSVEPTFGTEAFF.

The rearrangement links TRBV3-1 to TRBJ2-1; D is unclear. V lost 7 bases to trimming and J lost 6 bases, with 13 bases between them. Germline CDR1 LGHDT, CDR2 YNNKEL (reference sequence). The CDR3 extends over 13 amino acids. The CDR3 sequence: CASNKGRANEQFF. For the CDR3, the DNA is TGTGCCAGCAATAAAGGAAGGGCCAATGAGCAGTTCTTC.

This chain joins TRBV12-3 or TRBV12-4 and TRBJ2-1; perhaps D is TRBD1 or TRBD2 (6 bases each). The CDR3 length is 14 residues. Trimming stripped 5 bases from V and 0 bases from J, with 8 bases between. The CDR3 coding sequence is TGTGCCAGCAGTAGGGGGGCCTCCTACAATGAGCAGTTCTTC. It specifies CASSRGASYNEQFF.